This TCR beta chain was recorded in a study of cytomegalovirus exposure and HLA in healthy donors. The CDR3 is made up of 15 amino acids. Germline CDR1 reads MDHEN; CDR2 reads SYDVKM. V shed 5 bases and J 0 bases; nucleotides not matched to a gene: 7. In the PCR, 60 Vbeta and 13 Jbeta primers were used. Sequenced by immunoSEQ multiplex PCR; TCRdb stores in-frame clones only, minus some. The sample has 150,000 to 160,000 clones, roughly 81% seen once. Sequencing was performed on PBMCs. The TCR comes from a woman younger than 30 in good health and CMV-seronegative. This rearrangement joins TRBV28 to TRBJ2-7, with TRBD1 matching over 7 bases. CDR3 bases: TGTGCCAGCAGTACTACAAACAGGGGCTCCTACGAGCAGTACTTC. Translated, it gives CASSTTNRGSYEQYF. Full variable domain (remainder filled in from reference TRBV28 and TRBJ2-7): DVKVTQSSRYLVKRTGEKVFLECVQDMDHENMFWYRQDPGLGLRLIYFSYDVKMKEKGDIPEGYSVSREKKERFSLILESASTNQTSMYLCASSTTNRGSYEQYFGPGTRLTVT.